This T cell receptor (beta chain) was observed in a study of control samples from healthy donors and cancer patients. Measured with immunoSEQ multiplex PCR; TCRdb has only the in-frame clones, and not every one. The sample has 90,000 to 150,000 clones, about 86% seen once. J was trimmed by 1 base and V by 2 bases; bases with no gene match: 5. The germline V gene has CDR1 SGHRS and CDR2 YFSETQ. The CDR3 has 15 residues. Material: blood. This TCR came from a man aged 25 to 45 in good health. The rearrangement joins TRBV5-1 to TRBJ1-1, with TRBD1 identical over 7 bases. CDR3 in amino acids: CASSFTGVGNTEAFF. The DNA for the CDR3 is TGCGCCAGCAGCTTTACAGGGGTCGGGAACACTGAAGCTTTCTTT.